The next 27 T cell receptor beta chains were all read from a single sample in a study of blood T cell repertoires in COVID-19. Generated by immunoSEQ multiplex PCR, the TCRdb table keeps only in-frame clones and is missing some. The sample carries roughly 150,000 clones, 80% to 90% recorded once. The specimen sequenced was peripheral blood. The receptor source for this set is a woman aged 70 to 79 with acute or convalescent COVID-19.

This clone was seen only a few times. The DNA for the CDR3 is TGTGCCATGAGGGGGAGCCCGGTCGACACTGAAGCTTTCTTT. It specifies CAMRGSPVDTEAFF. The chain carries TRBV10-3 and TRBJ1-1, with a tentative D call TRBD1 (6 bases). Per the germline V gene, CDR1 is ENHRY and CDR2 is SYGVKD. Trimming left V 9 bases short and J 3 bases short, with 17 bases between. The CDR3 extends over 14 amino acids.

This sequence joins TRBV7-3 and TRBJ2-2; 7 nucleotides match TRBD2. Germline V gives CDR1 SGHTA, CDR2 FQGTGA. V shed 3 bases, J shed 6 bases, and the junction held 7 bases outside the gene matches. The CDR3 runs 15 residues. CDR3 loop: CASSLGGGGAGELFF. The DNA of the CDR3 is TGTGCCAGCAGCTTGGGCGGGGGAGGAGCCGGGGAGCTGTTTTTT.

The V and J genes are TRBV6-5 and TRBJ1-2; 7 bases are shared with TRBD1. Germline CDR1 MNHEY, CDR2 SVGAGI. The CDR3 runs 13 residues. V shed 5 bases, J shed 2 bases, and the junction held 2 bases outside the gene matches. CDR3 nucleotide sequence: TGTGCCAGCAGTATGACAGGGAACTATGGCTACACCTTC. Protein product: CASSMTGNYGYTF.

V is TRBV4-1 and J is TRBJ1-2, with TRBD1 matching 7 bases. The CDR3 length is 14 residues. Germline-derived CDR1 and CDR2 are MGHRA and YSYEKL. V gave up 4 bases and J gave up 4 bases; unmatched junction bases: 6. DNA for the CDR3: TGCGCCAGCAGCCCGCCGGGACAGCCCTATGGCTACACCTTC. Translation gives CASSPPGQPYGYTF.

In its sample, this clone was seen a few times. The chain joins TRBV3-1 (or the pseudogene TRBV3-2) to TRBJ1-6, with a weak D call TRBD1 (6 bases). V shed 2 bases and J shed 10 bases, with 12 bases lying between them. Germline V CDR1 and CDR2: LGHDT, YNNKEL (reference sequence). The CDR3 is 14 amino acids. CDR3 region: CASSQLTGQSPLHF. In nucleotides, the CDR3 is TGTGCCAGCAGCCAACTTACAGGGCAGTCACCCCTCCACTTT.

This clone was found a few times. This rearrangement joins TRBV19 to TRBJ1-4; D gene ambiguous. V gave up 2 bases and J gave up 2 bases, with 9 bases separating them. Germline assignment: CDR1 LNHDA and CDR2 SQIVND (reference sequence). This CDR3 is 15 amino acids long. The CDR3 region is CASSIIGLTNEKLFF. In DNA, the CDR3 is TGTGCCAGTAGTATAATTGGACTTACTAATGAAAAACTGTTTTTT.

V usage is TRBV7-2 and J usage is TRBJ1-2; D not certain. V lost 0 bases to trimming and J lost 8 bases, with 13 bases between them. The CDR3 extends over 14 amino acids. Germline values: CDR1 SGHTA, CDR2 FQGNSA. DNA for the CDR3: TGTGCCAGCAGCTTAGCAGGCGGGCTGTGGGGCTACACCTTC. As protein: CASSLAGGLWGYTF.

V and J are TRBV28 and TRBJ2-1; 9 bases line up with TRBD2. Germline assignment: CDR1 MDHEN and CDR2 SYDVKM. The CDR3 sequence is 13 residues long. The V segment lost 11 bases and the J segment 7 bases; nucleotides outside the gene matches: 9. This chain's CDR3 is CACLAGGPNEQFF. In DNA, the CDR3 is TGTGCCTGTTTGGCGGGGGGGCCTAATGAGCAGTTCTTC.

V usage is TRBV6-4 and J usage is TRBJ2-3; 11 bases map to TRBD2. V was clipped by 5 bases and J by 7 bases; unmatched bases: 11. The V gene's germline CDR1 is MRHNA and CDR2 SNTAGT. This CDR3 spans 16 amino acids. In DNA, the CDR3 is TGTGCCAGCAGTTCCCTTAGCGGGGGGGCCATAAATACGCAGTATTTT. It yields the protein CASSSLSGGAINTQYF.

The chain couples TRBV2 to TRBJ2-1; D ambiguous. The V end was cut by 4 bases, the J end by 0 bases, with 10 bases between. This CDR3 has 15 residues. Germline V lookup: CDR1 SNHLY, CDR2 FYNNEI. Here the CDR3 reads CASSVQALSYNEQFF. In nucleotides, the CDR3 is TGTGCCAGCAGTGTCCAGGCCCTCTCCTACAATGAGCAGTTCTTC.

The rearrangement uses TRBV18 and TRBJ2-1; TRBD1 is a possible D gene (6 bases). This CDR3 contains 12 residues. Trimming removed 1 base from V and 10 bases from J, with 8 bases in between. CDR1 and CDR2 from the germline V gene are KGHSH and LQKENI. CDR3 sequence (DNA): TGTGCCAGCTCACCACGGACAGAGGAGCAGTTCTTC. This sequence encodes CASSPRTEEQFF. Full variable domain (missing parts from reference TRBV18 and TRBJ2-1): NAGVMQNPRHLVRRRGQEARLRCSPMKGHSHVYWYRQLPEEGLKFMVYLQKENIIDESGMPKERFSAEFPKEGPSILRIQQVVRGDSAAYFCASSPRTEEQFFGPGTRLTVL.

The V call is TRBV6-4, the J call TRBJ2-7; TRBD2 aligns across 8 bases. CDR1 is MRHNA, CDR2 SNTAGT, per germline. With V trimmed by 6 bases and J by 2 bases, 9 bases remained unmatched. The CDR3 spans 15 residues. CDR3: CASSAPRGGTYEQYV. Written as DNA, the CDR3 is TGTGCCAGCAGCGCTCCTCGGGGGGGAACCTACGAGCAGTACGTC.

The J gene is TRBJ2-1, the V gene TRBV11-3, with D possibly matching TRBD2 (5 bases). The CDR3 is 16 residues long. With 5 bases removed from V and 11 bases from J, the gap between germline ends came to 25 bases. CDR1 SGHNT and CDR2 YENEEA come from the germline V gene. The CDR3 region has the DNA TGTGCCAGCAGCCCAGAGGGCCCTCCTTTGCCACCTCAGCAGTTCTTC. It is translated as CASSPEGPPLPPQQFF.

The chain is built from TRBV28 and TRBJ1-2; no clear D. CDR1 is MDHEN, CDR2 SYDVKM, per germline. V was cut by 2 bases and J by 6 bases, with 19 bases left in between. CDR3 length: 16 amino acids. The CDR3: CASSLPRGTVRDGYTF. Here the CDR3 DNA reads TGTGCCAGCAGTTTACCCCGCGGTACCGTGCGCGATGGCTACACCTTC.

The genes are TRBV2 and TRBJ1-5; unclear D gene. Germline V gives CDR1 SNHLY, CDR2 FYNNEI. The CDR3 contains 14 residues. V lost 6 bases, J lost 2 bases, and 11 bases lay in between. CDR3 DNA sequence: TGTGCCAGCAGGGAGGGCTCTCGCAATCAGCCCCAGCATTTT. Encoded protein: CASREGSRNQPQHF.

The chain links TRBV4-1 to TRBJ1-5, with 9 positions matching TRBD1. This CDR3 has 15 amino acids. V lost 5 bases, J lost 7 bases, and 9 bases stayed unmatched. Looked up from germline, CDR1 is MGHRA and CDR2 is YSYEKL. The chain's CDR3 is CASSTPGQGNQPQHF. CDR3 in DNA: TGCGCCAGCAGCACCCCGGGACAGGGTAACCAGCCCCAGCATTTT.

The chain is built from TRBV2 and TRBJ1-4; D unclear. Germline V CDR1 and CDR2: SNHLY, FYNNEI. The CDR3 totals 16 residues. V lost 5 bases and J lost 3, with 16 bases in between. Written as DNA, the CDR3 is TGTGCCAGCAGTTTACGGATTTCGGGGTCTAATGAAAAACTGTTTTTT. Translating gives CASSLRISGSNEKLFF. Drawing the rest from reference TRBV2 and TRBJ1-4, the complete variable domain is EPEVTQTPSHQVTQMGQEVILRCVPISNHLYFYWYRQILGQKVEFLVSFYNNEISEKSEIFDDQFSVERPDGSNFTLKIRSTKLEDSAMYFCASSLRISGSNEKLFFGSGTQLSVL.

The J gene is TRBJ1-2, the V gene TRBV14, with D possibly matching TRBD1 (5 bases). Between the trimmed V and J ends, which lost 8 bases and 2 bases, there was a span of 18 bases. Germline CDR1 reads SGHDN; CDR2 reads FVKESK. The CDR3 runs 15 residues. For the CDR3, the DNA is TGTGCCAGCCACCTATCGGGGGGACCGAACTATGGCTACACCTTC. Translating it yields CASHLSGGPNYGYTF.

V gene TRBV7-2 combines with J gene TRBJ1-3, with D possibly being TRBD1 (6 bases). The CDR3 is made up of 17 amino acids. V was clipped by 1 base and J by 4 bases, with 17 bases between them. The germline V gene has CDR1 SGHTA and CDR2 FQGNSA. Here the CDR3 DNA reads TGTGCCAGCAGCTTAGTTGGCCTGGGGGCTGGGGGAAACACCATATATTTT. Its translation is CASSLVGLGAGGNTIYF.

The J gene is TRBJ1-1, the V gene TRBV28; D might be TRBD1 (6 bases). The CDR3 runs 16 residues. The V gene lost 3 bases and the J gene lost 2 bases, with 16 bases spanning the gap. Germline loops: CDR1 MDHEN, CDR2 SYDVKM. Here the CDR3 reads CASSLQLRGRNTEAFF. CDR3 DNA: TGTGCCAGCAGTTTGCAATTGCGGGGGCGAAACACTGAAGCTTTCTTT.

The chain carries TRBV28 and TRBJ2-2; the D is unclear. V lost 2 bases, J lost 0 bases, and 10 bases lay in between. The CDR3 spans 16 residues. CDR1 is MDHEN and CDR2 is SYDVKM in the germline V gene. The DNA for the CDR3 is TGTGCCAGCAGTTTAGCTGCGCTCACGAACACCGGGGAGCTGTTTTTT. Amino acids: CASSLAALTNTGELFF. The full variable domain, completed using reference TRBV28 and TRBJ2-2, is DVKVTQSSRYLVKRTGEKVFLECVQDMDHENMFWYRQDPGLGLRLIYFSYDVKMKEKGDIPEGYSVSREKKERFSLILESASTNQTSMYLCASSLAALTNTGELFFGEGSRLTVL.

This chain uses TRBV10-3 with TRBJ1-1; 8 bases map to TRBD1. This CDR3 contains 15 residues. The germline gives CDR1 ENHRY, CDR2 SYGVKD. Trimming at V came to 3 bases and at J to 5 bases, leaving 8 bases not matched to a gene. For the CDR3, the DNA is TGTGCCATCAGTGATCCCGGACAGGGAGGAACTGAAGCTTTCTTT. It specifies CAISDPGQGGTEAFF.

The V and J genes are TRBV6-4 and TRBJ2-1, with 8 bases fitting TRBD2. V dropped 3 bases and J dropped 8; count of bases not matched to a gene: 9. This CDR3 comprises 15 residues. Germline-derived CDR1 and CDR2 are MRHNA and SNTAGT. CDR3 protein: CASSESLAGYYEQFF. CDR3 DNA: TGTGCCAGCAGTGAGTCATTAGCGGGGTATTATGAGCAGTTCTTC.

The V and J genes are TRBV7-2 and TRBJ2-5; the D gene is possibly TRBD2 (6 bases). From germline, CDR1 is SGHTA and CDR2 FQGNSA. V was pared by 6 bases and J by 6 bases, with 17 bases between. The CDR3 totals 14 residues. The CDR3 DNA sequence: TGTGCCAGCAGTTCAAGCGGGTTTGTGAAGACCCAGTACTTC. Protein sequence: CASSSSGFVKTQYF.

The rearrangement links TRBV6-5 to TRBJ1-2, with 8 bases that match TRBD1. The CDR3 is 13 residues long. Germline V gene sequence: CDR1 MNHEY, CDR2 SVGAGI. V lost 5 bases and J lost 4; bases outside the gene matches: 3. In DNA, the CDR3 is TGTGCCAGCAGTCCCGACAGGGGCTATGGCTACACCTTC. Translated: CASSPDRGYGYTF.

The chain uses TRBV19 and TRBJ1-3, with D possibly being TRBD1 (6 bases). Germline CDR1 is LNHDA and CDR2 is SQIVND (reference sequence). Trimming removed 5 bases at V and 2 bases at J, with 16 bases between. The CDR3 runs to 16 residues. CDR3 DNA: TGTGCCAGTAGTCCCCTCCAGACAGGAGCTGGAAACACCATATATTTT. Encoded protein: CASSPLQTGAGNTIYF.

The CDR3 region is CASSVDSRGQGDRYTF. CDR3 in DNA: TGCGCCAGCAGCGTCGACTCGAGGGGTCAGGGGGATAGATACACCTTC. This chain uses TRBV5-1 with TRBJ1-2; 7 positions match TRBD1. The CDR3 is 16 amino acids. Germline loops: CDR1 SGHRS, CDR2 YFSETQ. Unmatched junction bases numbered 20, after V lost 4 bases and J lost 11 bases.